The 19 T cell receptor beta chains in this list originate from one sample, sequenced in a study of blood T cell repertoires in COVID-19. Here immunoSEQ multiplex PCR was the method, and the copy in TCRdb shows in-frame clones only, minus some. The sample lists over 35,000 clones, around 80% occurring once. Sequenced input: peripheral blood. The receptors were sampled from a man between 60 and 75 years old with acute or convalescent COVID-19.

The rearrangement uses TRBV21-1 and TRBJ2-5; no DNA check was done on the table's D call, TRBD1. TRBV21-1 is a pseudogene. The CDR3 length is 17 residues. The DNA for the CDR3 is TGTGCCAGCAGCAAAAAGCGGGCGGACAGGGGTCAGGAGACCCAGTACTTC. It specifies CASSKKRADRGQETQYF.

J is TRBJ1-3 and V is TRBV24-1; D remains unclear. The CDR3 consists of 13 residues. The V end was cut by 6 bases, the J end by 4 bases, with 9 bases between. Germline V gene lookup returns CDR1 KGHDR and CDR2 SFDVKD. CDR3 amino acids: CATSPRKGNTIYF. Here the CDR3 DNA reads TGTGCCACCAGTCCCAGGAAGGGAAACACCATATATTTT.

The rearrangement joins TRBV5-5 to TRBJ1-2; D is possibly TRBD1 (6 bases). Germline CDR1 and CDR2: SGHKS and YYEKEE (reference sequence). The CDR3 spans 16 residues. V shed 1 base and J shed 2 bases, with 15 bases lying between them. This chain's CDR3 is CASSLNSGQRNYGYTF. In DNA form, the CDR3 reads TGTGCCAGCAGCTTGAATTCCGGACAGAGAAACTATGGCTACACCTTC.

Here the CDR3 DNA reads TGTGCCAGCAGCTTAGACACGGGAGGTACCGGCGAGCAGTACTTC. Translation: CASSLDTGGTGEQYF. The chain employs TRBV11-3 and TRBJ2-7; 7 bases map to TRBD2. Germline V gene data show CDR1 as SGHNT and CDR2 as YENEEA. The J segment lost 6 bases and the V segment lost 0 bases, leaving 8 bases of the junction unmatched. This CDR3 region has 15 residues.

This chain uses TRBV7-8 with TRBJ2-7; 8 nucleotides match TRBD2. The CDR3 covers 17 residues. The trim removed 1 base at V and 1 base at J, leaving 9 bases unmatched. Germline V lookup: CDR1 SGHVS, CDR2 FQNEAQ. CDR3 sequence reads: CASSLDIWASGSYEQYF. DNA for the CDR3: TGTGCCAGCAGCTTAGATATTTGGGCTAGCGGGTCCTACGAGCAGTACTTC.

The CDR3, as DNA: TGCGCCAGCAGCCAAGAAGTACTAGCGGGAGGGGCGAACACCGGGGAGCTGTTTTTT. Its translation: CASSQEVLAGGANTGELFF. The chain recombines TRBV4-1 with TRBJ2-2, with TRBD2 matching over 13 bases. There are 19 residues in the CDR3. The germline gives CDR1 MGHRA, CDR2 YSYEKL. Trimming at V came to 0 bases and at J to 0 bases, leaving 4 bases not matched to a gene.

This sequence joins TRBV10-3 and TRBJ1-1, with 7 bases fitting TRBD1. V dropped 6 bases and J dropped 5; count of bases not matched to a gene: 6. Germline V gene sequence: CDR1 ENHRY, CDR2 SYGVKD. The CDR3 runs to 13 residues. CDR3: CAIRFDRDTEAFF. CDR3 DNA sequence: TGTGCCATCAGATTTGACAGGGATACTGAAGCTTTCTTT.

The V and J genes are TRBV28 and TRBJ1-2; D might be TRBD1 (5 bases). The length of the CDR3 is 13 residues. Germline-derived CDR1 and CDR2 are MDHEN and SYDVKM. Trimming removed 3 bases from V and 6 bases from J, with 11 bases in between. This CDR3 is CASSLGQGHGYTF. The CDR3 coding sequence is TGTGCCAGCAGTTTGGGGCAGGGCCATGGCTACACCTTC.

A word on this clone: Additional DNA sequences in this sample encode the identical CDR3. The chain links TRBV11-3 to TRBJ2-1; 9 bases are shared with TRBD1. Per the germline V gene, CDR1 is SGHNT and CDR2 is YENEEA. There are 14 residues in the CDR3. The V gene end was trimmed by 1 base and the J gene end by 7 bases; junction bases not matched to a gene: 2. The CDR3 loop reads CASSLGQGGNEQFF. CDR3 nucleotide sequence: TGTGCCAGCAGCTTAGGACAGGGGGGGAATGAGCAGTTCTTC.

This chain connects TRBV29-1 to TRBJ2-3, with 10 positions matching TRBD1. The germline gives CDR1 SQVTM, CDR2 ANQGSEA. V lost 8 bases, J lost 6 bases, and 14 bases stayed unmatched. The CDR3 contains 15 residues. This CDR3 reads CSSSRRGQGIDTQYF. The CDR3 nucleotides read TGCAGCTCCTCCCGGCGGGGACAGGGGATCGATACGCAGTATTTT.

The rearrangement uses TRBV5-6 and TRBJ2-2; TRBD1 aligns across 11 bases. Germline V gene lookup returns CDR1 SGHDT and CDR2 YYEEEE. The CDR3 loop spans 14 amino acids. Trimming cost V 6 bases and J 3 bases; bases outside gene matches: 1. The CDR3 DNA follows: TGTGCCAGCAAGGGACAGGGGGACACCGGGGAGCTGTTTTTT. The encoded protein is CASKGQGDTGELFF.

The chain is built from TRBV6-1 and TRBJ2-1, with 7 bases fitting TRBD1. The CDR3 spans 14 residues. The germline gives CDR1 MNHNS, CDR2 SASEGT. Trimming at V came to 3 bases and at J to 9 bases, leaving 8 bases not matched to a gene. The CDR3, as DNA: TGTGCCAGCAGTGAGCTGAGGGGGCAGGGTGAGCAGTTCTTC. It specifies CASSELRGQGEQFF.

This sequence joins TRBV3-1 (or the pseudogene TRBV3-2) and TRBJ1-5; D uncertain. The CDR3 is 14 amino acids. V was trimmed by 4 bases and J by 2 bases, leaving 9 bases between them. Germline CDR1 is LGHDT and CDR2 is YNNKEL (reference sequence). The CDR3 protein is CASSRNGGNQPQHF. The CDR3 DNA reads as TGTGCCAGCAGCCGGAATGGAGGCAATCAGCCCCAGCATTTT.

CDR3 region: CASSFGNEQFF. CDR3 sequence (DNA): TGTGCCAGCAGCTTCGGCAATGAGCAGTTCTTC. The V and J genes are TRBV5-6 and TRBJ2-1; D not resolved. This CDR3 contains 11 residues. CDR1 and CDR2 (germline): SGHDT, YYEEEE. V lost 2 bases, J lost 6 bases, and 3 bases lay in between.

This chain uses TRBV6-1 with TRBJ2-3; 8 bases align to TRBD1. The CDR3 extends over 15 amino acids. Germline V CDR1 and CDR2: MNHNS, SASEGT. Losses at the gene ends were 2 bases for V and 7 bases for J; bases not matched to a gene: 8. CDR3 DNA: TGTGCCAGCAGTGAACTTGGGACAGGCCGTAATACGCAGTATTTT. It yields the protein CASSELGTGRNTQYF.

This chain uses TRBV19 with TRBJ1-5; no reliable D call. The V gene's germline CDR1 is LNHDA and CDR2 SQIVND (reference sequence). V was shortened by 5 bases and J by 0 bases, with 8 bases between the two germline ends. This CDR3 spans 14 amino acids. In nucleotides, the CDR3 is TGTGCCAGTAGTGCCGGGAGTAGCAATCAGCCCCAGCATTTT. Translating gives CASSAGSSNQPQHF.

This clone was seen only a few times. The V gene is TRBV7-8, the J gene TRBJ2-3; TRBD2 matches 12 bases. Germline CDR1 reads SGHVS; CDR2 reads FQNEAQ. The CDR3 sequence is 16 residues long. The trim removed 5 bases at V and 2 bases at J, leaving 5 bases unmatched. CDR3 in amino acids: CASSVGLAGPTDTQYF. The DNA of the CDR3 is TGTGCCAGCAGCGTAGGACTAGCGGGACCCACAGATACGCAGTATTTT. The variable domain in full, completed from reference TRBV7-8 and TRBJ2-3, reads GAGVSQSPRYKVAKRGQDVALRCDPISGHVSLFWYQQALGQGPEFLTYFQNEAQLDKSGLPSDRFFAERPEGSVSTLKIQRTQQEDSAVYLCASSVGLAGPTDTQYFGPGTRLTVL.

V usage is TRBV28 and J usage is TRBJ1-5; a weak D match, TRBD1 (6 bases). CDR3 size: 15 residues. Germline CDR1 reads MDHEN; CDR2 reads SYDVKM. V gave up 5 bases and J gave up 2 bases, with 13 bases separating them. As DNA, the CDR3 is TGTGCCAGCAGTGGGGGGGCTCAAGGCAATCAGCCCCAGCATTTT. This codes for CASSGGAQGNQPQHF.

The chain has TRBV13 and TRBJ2-7, with TRBD1 identical over 7 bases. The CDR3 is made up of 13 amino acids. J was trimmed by 4 bases and V by 5 bases; bases with no gene match: 5. From germline, CDR1 is PRHDT and CDR2 FYEKMQ (reference sequence). CDR3 sequence (DNA): TGTGCCAGCAGCCGGGGACAGTTGTACGAGCAGTACTTC. Translation gives CASSRGQLYEQYF.